Below, 12 T cell receptor beta chains from the same sample are listed, as sequenced in a study of CD8+CD57+ T cells in acquired aplastic anemia (dated by TCRdb to the late 2010s). Expansion of CD8+CD57+ cells had been shown by flow cytometry in the patients chosen for sequencing. Instrument on record: Illumina HiSeq 2000. Profiling of TCR beta VDJ combinations and CDR3 sequences used genomic DNA as the template. TCRdb handled the public reads itself, with Q25 trimming in fastp and clone calling in MiXCR, and kept productive beta chains. Here each entry gathers all rows of one CDR3 protein and keeps the most common genes and DNA. This sample gives around 170,000 distinct CDR3 sequences in total; over 40% of them show up just once. About 2.9% of the sample is in the top ten clones. The sequencing sample was made of sorted CD4+, CD8+, or CD8+CD57+ T cells (not recorded which) from PBMCs. Receptor source: a human donor with aplastic anemia.

The chain has TRBV5-5 and TRBJ2-3; no definite D call. Germline CDR1 SGHKS, CDR2 YYEKEE (reference sequence). There are 14 residues in the CDR3. Trimming removed 0 bases at V and 3 bases at J, with 8 bases between. CDR3 bases: TGTGCCAGCAGCTTGGCAGTAGGGACAGATACGCAGTATTTT. It codes for CASSLAVGTDTQYF.

At least ten counts were recorded for this clonotype. The chain carries TRBV19 and TRBJ2-5, with TRBD2 identical over 7 bases. Trimming removed 2 bases from V and 1 base from J; junction bases left unmatched: 10. Germline lookup yields CDR1 LNHDA and CDR2 SQIVND (reference sequence). CDR3 length equals 17 residues. CDR3 loop: CASSITGTPGGQETQYF. The CDR3 nucleotides are TGTGCCAGTAGTATAACTGGGACGCCGGGAGGCCAAGAGACCCAGTACTTC.

The chain combines TRBV7-8 with TRBJ1-5; D is perhaps TRBD1 (5 bases). Trimming removed 0 bases at V and 1 base at J, with 13 bases between. The CDR3 extends over 17 amino acids. Germline CDR1 and CDR2: SGHVS and FQNEAQ. The CDR3 is CASSLAGGGVSNQPQHF. Written as DNA, the CDR3 is TGTGCCAGCAGCTTAGCGGGGGGAGGGGTGAGCAATCAGCCCCAGCATTTT.

This clonotype was seen many times. The chain uses TRBV6-2 or TRBV6-3 and TRBJ2-3; tentative D call: TRBD2 (5 bases). Germline V gene lookup returns CDR1 MNHEY and CDR2 SVGEGT. V lost 6 bases and J lost 14, with 18 bases in between. This CDR3 has 12 amino acids. The CDR3 coding sequence is TGTGCCAGCAGCTCAAGACTAACCCCCCGGTATTTT. Translated: CASSSRLTPRYF.

The chain joins TRBV19 to TRBJ1-2; no firm D call. The CDR3 is made up of 14 amino acids. V dropped 7 bases and J dropped 0 bases, with 12 bases sitting between them. Germline V gene lookup returns CDR1 LNHDA and CDR2 SQIVND (reference sequence). The CDR3 coding sequence is TGTGCCAGTAAGTCCAAAGCGACTAACTATGGCTACACCTTC. Its protein is CASKSKATNYGYTF.

About this clonotype: This may be a read error: a much more frequent sequence differs by one nucleotide. Since the CDR3 does not end with the conserved phenylalanine or tryptophan, this likely comes from a read error. This chain uses TRBV4-1 with TRBJ1-2, with D tentatively TRBD1 (6 bases). The ends were cut back, 3 bases at V and 5 bases at J, with 13 bases in the middle. The CDR3 spans 14 residues. The germline gives CDR1 MGHRA, CDR2 YSYEKL. The CDR3 sequence: CASSQPPGAYGYTL. CDR3 DNA: TGCGCCAGCAGCCAGCCCCCGGGGGCGTATGGCTACACCCTC.

In its sample, this clonotype ranks as medium-sized. The chain employs TRBV6-4 and TRBJ2-6, with D perhaps matching TRBD1 (7 bases). V lost 6 bases, J lost 0 bases, and 12 bases lay in between. Looked up from germline, CDR1 is MRHNA and CDR2 is SNTAGT. The CDR3 runs to 16 residues. CDR3 sequence: CASRRDSISGANVLTF. CDR3 nucleotides: TGTGCCAGCAGGCGGGACAGTATCTCTGGGGCCAACGTCCTGACTTTC.

This clonotype was observed at least ten times. The CDR3 sequence: CASSLEGHTEAFF. CDR3 nucleotides: TGTGCCAGCAGTTTAGAGGGACACACTGAAGCTTTCTTT. V and J are TRBV12-3 or TRBV12-4 and TRBJ1-1, with D possibly TRBD1 on 5 matching bases. Trimming removed 1 base from V and 3 bases from J, with 6 bases in between. The CDR3 runs to 13 residues.

CDR3 loop: CATSDSGRGPGEQYF. The DNA for the CDR3 is TGTGCCACCAGTGACAGTGGGAGAGGCCCTGGGGAGCAGTACTTC. The V and J genes are TRBV24-1 and TRBJ2-7; possibly TRBD2 for D (5 bases). The CDR3 has 15 residues. Trimming left V 4 bases short and J 7 bases short, with 19 bases between. Germline values: CDR1 KGHDR, CDR2 SFDVKD.

This clonotype was picked up a small number of times. The V gene is TRBV15, the J gene TRBJ2-6; possible D gene TRBD1, 6 bases. The germline V and J ends were trimmed by 1 base and 0 bases, with 10 bases remaining between them. The CDR3 has 17 residues. CDR1 is LNHNV and CDR2 is YYDKDF in the germline V gene (reference sequence). The CDR3: CATSRGGGSSGANVLTF. Here the CDR3 DNA reads TGTGCCACCAGCAGAGGAGGGGGTAGCTCTGGGGCCAACGTCCTGACTTTC.

The chain couples TRBV15 to TRBJ2-7; maybe TRBD2 (5 bases). Germline V gene data show CDR1 as LNHNV and CDR2 as YYDKDF (reference sequence). V lost 1 base and J lost 2, with 9 bases in between. This CDR3 has 14 residues. The CDR3 nucleotides are TGTGCCACCAGCAGAGGGGAGAGGGCCTACGAGCAGTACGTC. Translated: CATSRGERAYEQYV.

This clonotype was observed many times. The chain couples TRBV4-3 to TRBJ2-3; no firm D call. V was clipped by 0 bases and J by 0 bases, with 4 bases between them. Germline CDR1 LGHNA, CDR2 YSLEER. CDR3 length equals 14 residues. CDR3 region: CASSQDGSTDTQYF. The CDR3 DNA is TGCGCCAGCAGCCAAGATGGGAGCACAGATACGCAGTATTTT.